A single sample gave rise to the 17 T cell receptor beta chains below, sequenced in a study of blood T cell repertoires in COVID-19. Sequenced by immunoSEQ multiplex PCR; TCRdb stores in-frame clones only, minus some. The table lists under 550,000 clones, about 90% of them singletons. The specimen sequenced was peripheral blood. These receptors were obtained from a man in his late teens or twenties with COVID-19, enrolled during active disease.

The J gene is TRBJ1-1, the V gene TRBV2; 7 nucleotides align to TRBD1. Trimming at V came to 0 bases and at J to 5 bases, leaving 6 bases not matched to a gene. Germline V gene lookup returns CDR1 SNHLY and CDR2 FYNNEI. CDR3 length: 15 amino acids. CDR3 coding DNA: TGTGCCAGCAGTGAAGCCCTACAGGGGAGTACTGAAGCTTTCTTT. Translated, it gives CASSEALQGSTEAFF.

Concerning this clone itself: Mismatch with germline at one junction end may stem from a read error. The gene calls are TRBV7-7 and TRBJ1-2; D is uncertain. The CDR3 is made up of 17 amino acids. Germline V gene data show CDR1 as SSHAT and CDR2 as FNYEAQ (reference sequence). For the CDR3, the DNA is TGTGCTAGCAGCTTAGTCCCCAACAGAAGAGCTAACTATGGCTACACCTTC. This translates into CASSLVPNRRANYGYTF. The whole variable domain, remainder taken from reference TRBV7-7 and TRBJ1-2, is GAGVSQSPRYKVTKRGQDVTLRCDPISSHATLYWYQQALGQGPEFLTYFNYEAQPDKSGLPSDRFSAERPEGSISTLTIQRTEQRDSAMYRCASSLVPNRRANYGYTFGSGTRLTVV.

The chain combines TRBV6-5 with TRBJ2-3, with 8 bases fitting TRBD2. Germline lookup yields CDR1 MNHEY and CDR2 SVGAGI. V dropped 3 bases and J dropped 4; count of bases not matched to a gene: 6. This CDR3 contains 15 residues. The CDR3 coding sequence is TGTGCCAGCAGTTATAGTAGCGGGATAGCAGATACGCAGTATTTT. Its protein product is CASSYSSGIADTQYF.

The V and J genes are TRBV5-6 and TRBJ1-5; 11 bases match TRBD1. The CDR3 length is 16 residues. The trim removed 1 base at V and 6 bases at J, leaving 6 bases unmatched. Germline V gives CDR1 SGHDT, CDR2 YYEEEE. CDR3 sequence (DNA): TGTGCCAGCAGCTTGAGGGACAGGGGGATCCGTCAGCCCCAGCATTTT. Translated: CASSLRDRGIRQPQHF. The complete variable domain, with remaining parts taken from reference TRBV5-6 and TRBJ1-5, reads DAGVTQSPTHLIKTRGQQVTLRCSPKSGHDTVSWYQQALGQGPQFIFQYYEEEERQRGNFPDRFSGHQFPNYSSELNVNALLLGDSALYLCASSLRDRGIRQPQHFGDGTRLSIL.

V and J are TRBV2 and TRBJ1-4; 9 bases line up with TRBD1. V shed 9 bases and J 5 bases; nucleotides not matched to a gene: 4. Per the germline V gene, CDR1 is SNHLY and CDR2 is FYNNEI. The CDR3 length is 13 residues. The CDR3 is CASGTGQNEKLFF. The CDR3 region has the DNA TGTGCCAGTGGGACAGGGCAAAATGAAAAACTGTTTTTT.

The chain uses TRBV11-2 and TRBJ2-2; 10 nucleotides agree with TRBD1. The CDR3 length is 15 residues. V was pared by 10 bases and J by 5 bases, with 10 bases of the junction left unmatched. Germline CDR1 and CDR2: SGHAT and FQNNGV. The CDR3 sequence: CAIKPGTGVTGELFF. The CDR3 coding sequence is TGTGCCATAAAACCCGGGACAGGGGTAACCGGGGAGCTGTTTTTT.

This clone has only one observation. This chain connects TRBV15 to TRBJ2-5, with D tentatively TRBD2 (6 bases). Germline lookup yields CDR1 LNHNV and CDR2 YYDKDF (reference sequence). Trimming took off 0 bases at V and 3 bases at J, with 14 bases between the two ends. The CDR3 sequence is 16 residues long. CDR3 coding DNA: TGTGCCACCAGCAGAGAACCCCCCTCGGGAGAAGAGACCCAGTACTTC. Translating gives CATSREPPSGEETQYF.

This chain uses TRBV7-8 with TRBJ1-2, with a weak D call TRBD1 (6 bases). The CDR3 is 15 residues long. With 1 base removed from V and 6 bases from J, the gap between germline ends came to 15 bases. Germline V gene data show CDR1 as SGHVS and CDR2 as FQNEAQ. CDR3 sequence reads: CASSLVRGRTDGYTF. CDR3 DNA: TGTGCCAGCAGCTTAGTCAGGGGTCGTACTGATGGCTACACCTTC.

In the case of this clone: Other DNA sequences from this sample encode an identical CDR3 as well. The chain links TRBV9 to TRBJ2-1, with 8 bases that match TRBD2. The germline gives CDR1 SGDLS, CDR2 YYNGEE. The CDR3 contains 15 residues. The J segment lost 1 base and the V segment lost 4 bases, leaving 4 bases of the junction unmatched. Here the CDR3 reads CASSLGLASYNEQFF. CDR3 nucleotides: TGTGCCAGCAGCCTTGGACTAGCTTCCTACAATGAGCAGTTCTTC. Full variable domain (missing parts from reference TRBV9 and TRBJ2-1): DSGVTQTPKHLITATGQRVTLRCSPRSGDLSVYWYQQSLDQGLQFLIQYYNGEERAKGNILERFSAQQFPDLHSELNLSSLELGDSALYFCASSLGLASYNEQFFGPGTRLTVL.

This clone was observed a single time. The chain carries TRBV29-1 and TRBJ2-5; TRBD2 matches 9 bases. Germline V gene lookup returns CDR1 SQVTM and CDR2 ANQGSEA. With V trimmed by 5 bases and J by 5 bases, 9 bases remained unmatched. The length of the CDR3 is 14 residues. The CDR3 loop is CSVRVAGVEETQYF. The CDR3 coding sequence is TGCAGCGTTCGAGTAGCGGGAGTGGAGGAGACCCAGTACTTC. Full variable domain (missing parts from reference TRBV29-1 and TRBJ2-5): SAVISQKPSRDICQRGTSLTIQCQVDSQVTMMFWYRQQPGQSLTLIATANQGSEATYESGFVIDKFPISRPNLTFSTLTVSNMSPEDSSIYLCSVRVAGVEETQYFGPGTRLLVL.

The CDR3 sequence: CASSPPQSDTQYF. Here the CDR3 DNA reads TGTGCCAGCAGTCCCCCTCAGTCCGATACGCAGTATTTT. The genes are TRBV6-2 or TRBV6-3 and TRBJ2-3; D remains ambiguous. Germline values: CDR1 MNHEY, CDR2 SVGEGT. Trimming removed 5 bases at V and 6 bases at J, with 12 bases between. The CDR3 sequence is 13 residues long.

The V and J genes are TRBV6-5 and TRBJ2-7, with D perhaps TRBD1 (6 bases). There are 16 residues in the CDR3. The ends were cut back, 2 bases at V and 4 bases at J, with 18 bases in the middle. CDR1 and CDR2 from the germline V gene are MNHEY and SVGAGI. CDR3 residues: CASSYLNLDSSYEQYF. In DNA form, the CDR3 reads TGTGCCAGCAGTTACCTCAATCTGGACAGTTCTTACGAGCAGTACTTC.

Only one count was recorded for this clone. The CDR3: CASSDWDSSYNEQFF. The CDR3 bases are TGTGCCAGCAGCGATTGGGACAGCTCCTACAATGAGCAGTTCTTC. The rearrangement joins TRBV21-1 to TRBJ2-1; TRBD1 is the table's D call, not checked against the DNA. TRBV21-1 is a listed pseudogene. The CDR3 loop spans 15 amino acids.

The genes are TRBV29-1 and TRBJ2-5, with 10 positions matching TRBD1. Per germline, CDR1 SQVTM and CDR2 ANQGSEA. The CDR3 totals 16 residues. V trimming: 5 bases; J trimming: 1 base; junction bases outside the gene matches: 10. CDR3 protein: CSVPDSGQGIQETQYF. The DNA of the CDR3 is TGCAGCGTTCCGGATTCGGGACAGGGGATCCAAGAGACCCAGTACTTC.

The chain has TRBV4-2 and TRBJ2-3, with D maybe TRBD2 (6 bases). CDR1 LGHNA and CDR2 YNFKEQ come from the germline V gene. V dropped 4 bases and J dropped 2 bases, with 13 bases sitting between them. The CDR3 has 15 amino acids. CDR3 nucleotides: TGTGCCAGCAGCCCCACTAGCTCCTACACAGATACGCAGTATTTT. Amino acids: CASSPTSSYTDTQYF.

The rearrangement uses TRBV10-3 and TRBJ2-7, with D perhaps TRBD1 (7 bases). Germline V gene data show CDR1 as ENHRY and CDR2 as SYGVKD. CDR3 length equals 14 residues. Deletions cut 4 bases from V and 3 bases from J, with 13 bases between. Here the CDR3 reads CAISGGDSLYEQYF. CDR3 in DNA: TGTGCCATCAGTGGGGGGGACAGCCTCTACGAGCAGTACTTC.

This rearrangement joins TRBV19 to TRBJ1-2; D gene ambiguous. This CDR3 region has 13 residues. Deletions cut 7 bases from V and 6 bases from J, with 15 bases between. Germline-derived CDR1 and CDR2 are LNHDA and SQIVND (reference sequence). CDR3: CASKNEWANGYTF. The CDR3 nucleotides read TGTGCCAGTAAAAACGAGTGGGCAAATGGCTACACCTTC.